The present T cell receptor (beta chain) was sequenced within a study of cytomegalovirus exposure and HLA in healthy donors. Study-level background: About 200 million T cells yielded some 120 million unique TCR beta sequences in earlier analysis.

General study results and limits: As a later analysis revealed, most CMV-associated TCR beta chains appeared HLA-restricted.

The CDR3 extends over 13 amino acids. V lost 3 bases and J lost 4; bases outside the gene matches: 4. Looked up from germline, CDR1 is SQVTM and CDR2 is ANQGSEA. For this clone: Antigen specificity is unknown.

PCR employed 60 Vbeta and 13 Jbeta primers. Method: immunoSEQ multiplex PCR; TCRdb's copy keeps in-frame clones and lacks some. Counted here are around 150,000 clones, 68% occurring once; the ten biggest clones make up less than 5%. The clonotype originates from a young woman in good health and CMV-seropositive. The source material was PBMCs. This chain uses TRBV29-1 with TRBJ1-1; 8 bases are shared with TRBD1. CDR3 sequence reads: CSVDRTGSTEAFF. The DNA of the CDR3 is TGCAGCGTTGACAGGACAGGGTCCACTGAAGCTTTCTTT.